The 12 T cell receptor beta chains listed next were all sequenced from one sample in a study of T cell responses to AZD1222 COVID-19 vaccine. Sequenced by immunoSEQ multiplex PCR; TCRdb stores in-frame clones only, minus some. The sample carries 66,000 or so clones, less than 90% recorded once. Sequencing was performed on peripheral blood, taken on day 0 of AZD1222 vaccination. The source is an adult in good health.

On this clone: An end of the junction does not agree with germline; a read error may underlie this. The chain joins TRBV7-7 to TRBJ2-2; 7 bases match TRBD1. Germline V gene data show CDR1 as SSHAT and CDR2 as FNYEAQ (reference sequence). The CDR3 consists of 15 residues. The CDR3 spells CASSLGGARAGELFF. CDR3 nucleotide sequence: TGTGCTAGCAGCTTAGGGGGCGCAAGGGCCGGGGAGCTGTTTTTT.

The chain uses TRBV2 and TRBJ1-4; unclear D gene. Germline V CDR1 and CDR2: SNHLY, FYNNEI. Deletions cut 5 bases from V and 6 bases from J, with 10 bases between. This CDR3 comprises 13 residues. CDR3 nucleotide sequence: TGTGCCAGCAGTTCGGATTCGTATGAAAAACTGTTTTTT. This sequence encodes CASSSDSYEKLFF.

As for this clone: This sample includes further DNA sequences coding for the same CDR3. The J gene is TRBJ2-2, the V gene TRBV6-5; 7 nucleotides agree with TRBD1. V trimming: 6 bases; J trimming: 1 base; junction bases outside the gene matches: 2. The germline CDR1 and CDR2 sequences are MNHEY and SVGAGI. The CDR3 spans 14 residues. The CDR3 DNA follows: TGTGCCAGCAGGACAGGGCTGAACACCGGGGAGCTGTTTTTT. It encodes CASRTGLNTGELFF.

By proportion, this clone is medium-sized. The V call is TRBV29-1, the J call TRBJ2-1; D might be TRBD2 (6 bases). The length of the CDR3 is 16 residues. With 0 bases removed from V and 1 base from J, the gap between germline ends came to 13 bases. The germline V gene encodes CDR1 SQVTM and CDR2 ANQGSEA. In nucleotides, the CDR3 is TGCAGCGTTGAAGAGGCCACTAGCATGTCCTACAATGAGCAGTTCTTC. Amino acids: CSVEEATSMSYNEQFF.

V is TRBV3-1 (or the pseudogene TRBV3-2) and J is TRBJ2-7; 14 bases are a match to TRBD2. The length of the CDR3 is 20 residues. V lost 1 base and J lost 3; bases outside the gene matches: 14. Per germline, CDR1 LGHDT and CDR2 YNNKEL (reference sequence). As DNA, the CDR3 is TGTGCCAGCAGCCAAGCGATTCCGGGACTAGCGGGAGCTCACCTCTACGAGCAGTACTTC. Amino acid sequence: CASSQAIPGLAGAHLYEQYF.

CDR3 in amino acids: CASSVGKGANTGELFF. The CDR3 DNA is TGTGCCAGCAGCGTCGGTAAAGGGGCGAACACCGGGGAGCTGTTTTTT. The chain combines TRBV9 with TRBJ2-2; D is possibly TRBD1 (5 bases). Germline V gene lookup returns CDR1 SGDLS and CDR2 YYNGEE. The CDR3 sequence is 16 residues long. Trimming took 2 bases from V and 0 from J, leaving 11 bases between them.

Only a few counts were recorded for this clone. The chain recombines TRBV18 with TRBJ1-3; TRBD1 is a possible D gene (5 bases). The germline V gene has CDR1 KGHSH and CDR2 LQKENI. The CDR3 has 14 amino acids. V lost 0 bases to trimming and J lost 4 bases, with 7 bases between them. This chain's CDR3 is CASSPPGAGNTIYF. The CDR3 nucleotides read TGTGCCAGCTCACCACCAGGGGCAGGAAACACCATATATTTT.

V and J are TRBV5-6 and TRBJ2-1; TRBD1 agrees at 10 bases. The CDR3 runs to 15 residues. V trimming: 2 bases; J trimming: 3 bases; junction bases outside the gene matches: 2. The germline gives CDR1 SGHDT, CDR2 YYEEEE. CDR3 loop: CASSLWTGGYNEQFF. Here the CDR3 DNA reads TGTGCCAGCAGCTTATGGACAGGGGGCTACAATGAGCAGTTCTTC. The complete variable domain, with remaining parts taken from reference TRBV5-6 and TRBJ2-1, reads DAGVTQSPTHLIKTRGQQVTLRCSPKSGHDTVSWYQQALGQGPQFIFQYYEEEERQRGNFPDRFSGHQFPNYSSELNVNALLLGDSALYLCASSLWTGGYNEQFFGPGTRLTVL.

This clone was seen once. The chain recombines TRBV29-1 with TRBJ2-1, with TRBD1 matching over 9 bases. J gave up 0 bases and V 4 bases, and 1 base lay outside the gene matches. CDR3 length equals 14 residues. CDR1 is SQVTM and CDR2 is ANQGSEA in the germline V gene. CDR3 sequence reads: CSVVGQGSYNEQFF. The CDR3 bases are TGCAGCGTTGTGGGACAGGGCTCCTACAATGAGCAGTTCTTC.

This chain connects TRBV4-3 to TRBJ1-2; D unresolved. Trimming left V 0 bases short and J 1 base short, with 9 bases between. CDR3 length equals 15 residues. The germline V gene has CDR1 LGHNA and CDR2 YSLEER. CDR3 sequence: CASSQEDASNYGYTF. DNA for the CDR3: TGCGCCAGCAGCCAAGAGGACGCTAGTAACTATGGCTACACCTTC.

V gene TRBV28 combines with J gene TRBJ1-3; no reliable D call. V was shortened by 4 bases and J by 0 bases, with 10 bases between the two germline ends. Germline V gene data show CDR1 as MDHEN and CDR2 as SYDVKM. This CDR3 is built from 15 residues. For the CDR3, the DNA is TGTGCCAGCAGTTCCTCGGTAAACTCTGGAAACACCATATATTTT. Protein product: CASSSSVNSGNTIYF.

This chain joins TRBV11-3 and TRBJ2-2; no firm D call. CDR3 size: 14 residues. Germline V gene lookup returns CDR1 SGHNT and CDR2 YENEEA. V lost 5 bases and J 4 bases, leaving 11 bases between the germline ends. The CDR3 is CASSLGTTTGELFF. The CDR3 coding sequence is TGTGCCAGCAGCCTGGGAACCACCACCGGGGAGCTGTTTTTT.